Here is one T cell receptor (beta chain) with its context. The sample belongs to a study of technical replicates of blood from a handful of donors. The ends were cut back, 0 bases at V and 1 base at J, with 20 bases in the middle. The CDR3 sequence is 19 residues long. The germline V gene has CDR1 SGHRS and CDR2 YFSETQ. The repertoire was sequenced with immunoSEQ multiplex PCR; TCRdb's copy has only in-frame clones and lacks some. The sample lists about 62,000 clones; about 98% were seen once. Sequenced sample: T cells isolated from PBMCs. The V and J genes are TRBV5-1 and TRBJ2-1; maybe TRBD2 (6 bases). The sequence came from a human donor in good health. The CDR3 loop is CASSLEPRRELGSYNEQFF. CDR3 nucleotide sequence: TGCGCCAGCAGCTTGGAGCCCCGGCGGGAACTTGGGTCCTACAATGAGCAGTTCTTC. Supplemented by reference TRBV5-1 and TRBJ2-1, the full variable domain reads KAGVTQTPRYLIKTRGQQVTLSCSPISGHRSVSWYQQTPGQGLQFLFEYFSETQRNKGNFPGRFSGRQFSNSRSEMNVSTLELGDSALYLCASSLEPRRELGSYNEQFFGPGTRLTVL.